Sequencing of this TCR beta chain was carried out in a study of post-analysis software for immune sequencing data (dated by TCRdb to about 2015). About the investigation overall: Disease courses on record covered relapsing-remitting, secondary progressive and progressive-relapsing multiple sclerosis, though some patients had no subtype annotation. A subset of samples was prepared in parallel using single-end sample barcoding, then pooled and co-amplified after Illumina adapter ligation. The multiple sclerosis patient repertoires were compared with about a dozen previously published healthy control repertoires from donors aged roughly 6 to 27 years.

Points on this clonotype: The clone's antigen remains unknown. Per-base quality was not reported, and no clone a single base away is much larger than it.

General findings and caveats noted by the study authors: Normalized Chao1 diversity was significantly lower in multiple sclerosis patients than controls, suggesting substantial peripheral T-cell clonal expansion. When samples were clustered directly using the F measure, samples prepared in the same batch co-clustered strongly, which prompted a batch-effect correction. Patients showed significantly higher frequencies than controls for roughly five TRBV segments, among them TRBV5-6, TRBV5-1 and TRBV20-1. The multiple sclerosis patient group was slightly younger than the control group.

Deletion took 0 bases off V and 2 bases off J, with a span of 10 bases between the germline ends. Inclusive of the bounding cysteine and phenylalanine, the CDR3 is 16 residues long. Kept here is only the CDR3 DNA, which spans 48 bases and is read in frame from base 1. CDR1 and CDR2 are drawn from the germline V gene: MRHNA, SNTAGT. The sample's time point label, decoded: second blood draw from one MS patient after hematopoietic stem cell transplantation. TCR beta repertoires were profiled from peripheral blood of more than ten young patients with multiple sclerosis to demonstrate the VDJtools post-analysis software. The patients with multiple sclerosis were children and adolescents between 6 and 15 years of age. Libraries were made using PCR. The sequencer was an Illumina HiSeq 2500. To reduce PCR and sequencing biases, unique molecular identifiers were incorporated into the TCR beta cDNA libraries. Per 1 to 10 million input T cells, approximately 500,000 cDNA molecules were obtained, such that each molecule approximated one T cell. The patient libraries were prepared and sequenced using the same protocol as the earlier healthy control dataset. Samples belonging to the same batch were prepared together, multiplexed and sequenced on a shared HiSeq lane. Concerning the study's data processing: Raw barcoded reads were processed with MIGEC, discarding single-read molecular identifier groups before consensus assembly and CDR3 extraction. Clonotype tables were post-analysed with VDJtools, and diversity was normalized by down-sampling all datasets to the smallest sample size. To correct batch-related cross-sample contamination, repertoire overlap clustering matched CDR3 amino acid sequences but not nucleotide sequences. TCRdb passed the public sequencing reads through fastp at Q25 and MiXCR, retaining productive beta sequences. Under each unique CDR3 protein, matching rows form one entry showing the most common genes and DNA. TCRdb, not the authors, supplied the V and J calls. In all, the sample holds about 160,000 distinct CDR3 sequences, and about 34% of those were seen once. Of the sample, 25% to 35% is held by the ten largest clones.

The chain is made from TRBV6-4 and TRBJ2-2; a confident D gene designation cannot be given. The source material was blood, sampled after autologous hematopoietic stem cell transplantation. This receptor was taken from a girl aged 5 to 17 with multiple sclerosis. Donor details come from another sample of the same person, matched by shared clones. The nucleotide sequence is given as TGTGCCAGCAGTGACTCGCCCGGAGCAAACACCGGGGAGCTGTTTTTT. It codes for CASSDSPGANTGELFF.